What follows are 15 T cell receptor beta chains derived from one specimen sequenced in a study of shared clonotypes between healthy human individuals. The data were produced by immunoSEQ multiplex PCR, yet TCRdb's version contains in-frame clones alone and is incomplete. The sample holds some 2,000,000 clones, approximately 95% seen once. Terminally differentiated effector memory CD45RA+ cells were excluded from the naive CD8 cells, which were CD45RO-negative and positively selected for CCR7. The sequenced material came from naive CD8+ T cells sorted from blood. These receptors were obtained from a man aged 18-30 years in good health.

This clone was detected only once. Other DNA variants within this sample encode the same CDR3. The CDR3 region is CASSTGSHQPQHF. CDR3 coding DNA: TGTGCCAGCAGTACAGGGTCTCATCAGCCCCAGCATTTT. The chain is built from TRBV6-5 and TRBJ1-5, with a weak D call TRBD1 (6 bases). The CDR3 contains 13 residues. V shed 5 bases and J shed 5 bases, with 10 bases lying between them. Germline V lookup: CDR1 MNHEY, CDR2 SVGAGI.

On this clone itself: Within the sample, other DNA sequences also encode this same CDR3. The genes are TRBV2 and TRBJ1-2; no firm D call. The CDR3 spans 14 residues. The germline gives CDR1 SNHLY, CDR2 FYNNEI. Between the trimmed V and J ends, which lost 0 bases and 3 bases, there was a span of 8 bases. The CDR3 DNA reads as TGTGCCAGCAGTGAAGCGCTGGGCGACTATGGCTACACCTTC. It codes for CASSEALGDYGYTF.

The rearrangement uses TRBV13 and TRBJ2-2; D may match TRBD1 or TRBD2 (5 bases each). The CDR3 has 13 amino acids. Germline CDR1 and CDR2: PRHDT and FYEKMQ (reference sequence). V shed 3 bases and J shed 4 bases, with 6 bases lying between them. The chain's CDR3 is CASSFGATGELFF. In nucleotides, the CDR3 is TGTGCCAGCAGCTTCGGGGCCACCGGGGAGCTGTTTTTT.

DNA of the CDR3: TGTGCCAGTAGCCTTTCCGGGACTACCTATGGCTACACCTTC. As protein: CASSLSGTTYGYTF. The chain carries TRBV19 and TRBJ1-2; a possible D gene is TRBD1 (5 bases). CDR1 is LNHDA, CDR2 SQIVND, per germline (reference sequence). The germline V and J ends were trimmed by 6 bases and 4 bases, with 15 bases remaining between them. CDR3 length equals 14 residues.

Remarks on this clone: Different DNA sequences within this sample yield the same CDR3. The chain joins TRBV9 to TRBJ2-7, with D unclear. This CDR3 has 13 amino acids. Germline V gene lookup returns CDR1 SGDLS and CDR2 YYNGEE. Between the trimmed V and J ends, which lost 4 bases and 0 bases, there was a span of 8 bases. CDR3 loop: CASSPRYSYEQYF. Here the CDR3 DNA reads TGTGCCAGCAGCCCCAGATACTCCTACGAGCAGTACTTC.

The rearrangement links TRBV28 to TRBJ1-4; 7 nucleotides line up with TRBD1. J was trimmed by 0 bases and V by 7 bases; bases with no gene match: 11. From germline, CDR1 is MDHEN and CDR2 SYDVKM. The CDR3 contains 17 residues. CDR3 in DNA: TGTGCCAGCAAAGAACAGGGGTTATCGGCAACTAATGAAAAACTGTTTTTT. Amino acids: CASKEQGLSATNEKLFF.

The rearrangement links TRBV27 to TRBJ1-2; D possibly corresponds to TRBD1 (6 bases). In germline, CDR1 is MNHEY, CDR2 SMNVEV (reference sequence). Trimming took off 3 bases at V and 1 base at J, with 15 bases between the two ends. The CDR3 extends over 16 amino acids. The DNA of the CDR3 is TGTGCCAGCAGTTTGACAGGAGAAAGCCTTAACTATGGCTACACCTTC. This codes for CASSLTGESLNYGYTF.

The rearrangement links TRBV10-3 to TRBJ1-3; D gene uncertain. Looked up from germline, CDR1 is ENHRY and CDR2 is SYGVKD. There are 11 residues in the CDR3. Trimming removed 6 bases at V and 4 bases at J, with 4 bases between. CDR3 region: CAIRGGNTIYF. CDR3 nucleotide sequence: TGTGCCATCAGGGGGGGAAACACCATATATTTT.

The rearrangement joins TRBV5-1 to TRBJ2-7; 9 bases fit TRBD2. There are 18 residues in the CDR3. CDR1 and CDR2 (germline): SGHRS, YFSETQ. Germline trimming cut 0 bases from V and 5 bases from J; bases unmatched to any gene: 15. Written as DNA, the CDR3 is TGCGCCAGCAGCTTGGGACTGGGCGGGAGGGCCGGGTCCGACGAGCAGTACTTC. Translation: CASSLGLGGRAGSDEQYF.

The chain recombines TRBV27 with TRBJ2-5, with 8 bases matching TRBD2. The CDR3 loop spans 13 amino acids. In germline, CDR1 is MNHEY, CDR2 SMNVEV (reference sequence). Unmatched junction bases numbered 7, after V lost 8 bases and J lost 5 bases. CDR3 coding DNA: TGTGCCAGCGGTAAAGCGGGGGTCGAGACCCAGTACTTC. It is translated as CASGKAGVETQYF.

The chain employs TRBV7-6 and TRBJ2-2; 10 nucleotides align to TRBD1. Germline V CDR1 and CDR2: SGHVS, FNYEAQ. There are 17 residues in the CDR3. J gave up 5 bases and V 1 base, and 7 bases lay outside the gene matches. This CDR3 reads CASSLGVDRGSTGELFF. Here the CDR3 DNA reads TGTGCCAGCAGCTTAGGAGTGGACAGGGGGTCAACCGGGGAGCTGTTTTTT.

The CDR3 DNA is TGTGCCAGCACTCCGACGGTGAACACTGAAGCTTTCTTT. As protein: CASTPTVNTEAFF. The rearrangement joins TRBV21-1 to TRBJ1-1. TRBV21-1 is designated a pseudogene. This CDR3 has 13 amino acids.

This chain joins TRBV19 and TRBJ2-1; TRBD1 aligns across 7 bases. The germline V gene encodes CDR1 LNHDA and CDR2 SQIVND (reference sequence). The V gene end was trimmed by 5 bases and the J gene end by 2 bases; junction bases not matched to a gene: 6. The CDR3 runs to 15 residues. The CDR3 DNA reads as TGTGCCAGTAGTCACCCCGGGACAGCCTACAATGAGCAGTTCTTC. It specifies CASSHPGTAYNEQFF.

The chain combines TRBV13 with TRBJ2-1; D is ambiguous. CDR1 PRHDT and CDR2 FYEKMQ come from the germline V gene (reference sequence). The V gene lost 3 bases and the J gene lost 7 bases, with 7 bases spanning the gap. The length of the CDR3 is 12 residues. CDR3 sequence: CASSFGLNEQFF. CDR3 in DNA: TGTGCCAGCAGCTTCGGGCTGAATGAGCAGTTCTTC.

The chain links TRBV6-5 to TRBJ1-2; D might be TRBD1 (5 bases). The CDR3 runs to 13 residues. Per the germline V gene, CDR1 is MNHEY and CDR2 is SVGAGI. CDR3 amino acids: CATFGDSLYGYTF. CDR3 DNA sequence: TGTGCGACTTTTGGGGACTCACTCTATGGCTACACCTTC.